Presented here are 15 T cell receptor beta chains from one specimen sequenced in a study of STAT3 mutations in large granular lymphocyte leukemia. Repertoires were generated with immunoSEQ multiplex PCR, while TCRdb's copy carries only in-frame clones and drops some. This sample has about 15,000 clones, with 80% to 95% found just once. No antigens are known for them. Regarding the study as a whole: Every T-cell large granular lymphocyte leukemia patient had at least one immunodominant TCR beta clonotype.

The specimen sequenced was peripheral blood mononuclear cells. Receptors originate from a woman in her forties or fifties with T-cell large granular lymphocyte leukemia. Some clones in this sample may be carry-over from other donors' samples.

This chain connects TRBV5-1 to TRBJ2-7; 9 bases line up with TRBD1. CDR1 is SGHRS and CDR2 is YFSETQ in the germline V gene. J lost 8 bases, V lost 4 bases, and 25 bases had no gene match. The CDR3 has 19 residues. The CDR3 nucleotides are TGCGCCAGCAGCGACCCCTTCCGGACAACCGGGACAGGGACGAGGAAGCAGTACTTC. This sequence encodes CASSDPFRTTGTGTRKQYF.

J is TRBJ1-1 and V is TRBV18; no definite D call. Germline loops: CDR1 KGHSH, CDR2 LQKENI. The CDR3 sequence is 12 residues long. V lost 2 bases and J 4 bases, leaving 5 bases between the germline ends. The CDR3 DNA follows: TGTGCCAGCTCACCAATTACCACTGAAGCTTTCTTT. Protein sequence: CASSPITTEAFF.

This rearrangement joins TRBV7-9 to TRBJ2-3; possible D gene TRBD1, 6 bases. CDR1 and CDR2 (germline): SEHNR, FQNEAQ (reference sequence). V was cut by 1 base and J by 4 bases, with 12 bases left in between. The CDR3 totals 15 residues. CDR3 protein: CASSLGSSGADTQYF. CDR3 sequence (DNA): TGTGCCAGCAGCTTAGGGAGCTCAGGGGCAGATACGCAGTATTTT.

This rearrangement joins TRBV7-9 to TRBJ2-1; the D gene could be TRBD1 or TRBD2 (5 bases each). CDR3 size: 14 residues. The V and J ends lost 5 bases and 5 bases respectively, with 13 bases between them. The germline V gene has CDR1 SEHNR and CDR2 FQNEAQ (reference sequence). As DNA, the CDR3 is TGTGCCAGCAGCCCCAGCTGGGGGAACAATGAGCAGTTCTTC. This codes for CASSPSWGNNEQFF.

This clone was counted a few times. This chain links TRBV18 with TRBJ2-7, with D unclear. This CDR3 has 12 amino acids. Germline CDR1 KGHSH, CDR2 LQKENI. Trimming pared 4 bases from V and 6 bases from J, leaving 10 bases between. The CDR3 spells CASSLVESEQYF. The CDR3, as DNA: TGTGCCAGCTCACTCGTAGAATCCGAGCAGTACTTC.

The rearrangement joins TRBV18 to TRBJ1-4; D ambiguous. The CDR3 sequence is 13 residues long. The V gene's germline CDR1 is KGHSH and CDR2 LQKENI. V was shortened by 7 bases and J by 8 bases, with 14 bases between the two germline ends. CDR3 sequence reads: CASCRAPEEKLFF. CDR3 sequence (DNA): TGTGCCAGCTGCCGGGCCCCAGAGGAAAAACTGTTTTTT.

This rearrangement joins TRBV28 to TRBJ2-3; D is ambiguous. This CDR3 spans 12 amino acids. Germline V CDR1 and CDR2: MDHEN, SYDVKM. Trimming pared 6 bases from V and 2 bases from J, leaving 6 bases between. CDR3: CASRQVTDTQYF. CDR3 DNA sequence: TGTGCCAGCAGGCAGGTCACAGATACGCAGTATTTT.

The chain uses TRBV5-1 and TRBJ2-1; 9 bases are shared with TRBD1. CDR3 length: 15 residues. With 7 bases clipped from V and 6 bases from J, the junction kept 11 bases outside the gene matches. Per germline, CDR1 SGHRS and CDR2 YFSETQ. CDR3 DNA: TGCGCCAGCGGCCACATGGGACAGGGATTCAATGAGCAGTTCTTC. This encodes CASGHMGQGFNEQFF.

This clone was seen a single time. The rearrangement uses TRBV9 and TRBJ2-2, with TRBD1 matching 10 bases. With 2 bases clipped from V and 6 bases from J, the junction kept 7 bases outside the gene matches. The V gene's germline CDR1 is SGDLS and CDR2 YYNGEE. The CDR3 has 16 residues. The CDR3 nucleotides are TGTGCCAGCAGCGTGGGGACAGGGGATTTGTCCGGGGAGCTGTTTTTT. Protein sequence: CASSVGTGDLSGELFF.

The chain couples TRBV29-1 to TRBJ1-2, with D perhaps matching TRBD1 (5 bases). The CDR3 totals 10 residues. Deletions cut 7 bases from V and 6 bases from J, with 9 bases between. The germline V gene has CDR1 SQVTM and CDR2 ANQGSEA. CDR3: CSALGDGYTF. The DNA for the CDR3 is TGCAGCGCCCTAGGGGATGGCTACACCTTC.

The chain links TRBV9 to TRBJ1-2; no reliable D call. Germline assignment: CDR1 SGDLS and CDR2 YYNGEE. The length of the CDR3 is 13 residues. Trimming cost V 2 bases and J 2 bases, with 7 bases left between them. The CDR3 DNA is TGTGCCAGCAGCGTGCGGCACAACTATGGCTACACCTTC. Protein: CASSVRHNYGYTF. Full variable domain (outside the CDR3, taken from reference TRBV9 and TRBJ1-2): DSGVTQTPKHLITATGQRVTLRCSPRSGDLSVYWYQQSLDQGLQFLIQYYNGEERAKGNILERFSAQQFPDLHSELNLSSLELGDSALYFCASSVRHNYGYTFGSGTRLTVV.

The chain links TRBV19 to TRBJ2-5, with D perhaps TRBD2 (5 bases). The germline CDR1 and CDR2 sequences are LNHDA and SQIVND (reference sequence). The CDR3 is 14 residues long. Deletions cut 4 bases from V and 2 bases from J, with 11 bases between. The CDR3 bases are TGTGCCAGTAGTAGGAGGCCAGATCAAGAGACCCAGTACTTC. Protein sequence: CASSRRPDQETQYF.

The J gene is TRBJ2-3, the V gene TRBV18, with 8 bases matching TRBD1. CDR3 size: 14 residues. Germline trimming cut 3 bases from V and 2 bases from J; bases unmatched to any gene: 1. Germline V lookup: CDR1 KGHSH, CDR2 LQKENI. This CDR3 is CASSPDRVTDTQYF. The CDR3 DNA reads TGTGCCAGCTCACCGGACAGGGTCACAGATACGCAGTATTTT.

The rearrangement uses TRBV30 and TRBJ2-7, with D unresolved. This CDR3 is 14 amino acids long. The V end was cut by 0 bases, the J end by 3 bases, with 12 bases between. From germline, CDR1 is GTSNPN and CDR2 SVGIG (reference sequence). CDR3 sequence reads: CAWSVRQVLYEQYF. The CDR3 DNA reads as TGTGCCTGGAGTGTGAGGCAGGTACTCTACGAGCAGTACTTC.

The V gene is TRBV10-3, the J gene TRBJ2-3; no clear D gene. The CDR3 spans 15 residues. The V end was cut by 7 bases, the J end by 1 base, with 15 bases between. Germline V gives CDR1 ENHRY, CDR2 SYGVKD. CDR3 loop: CAITPRVLGTDTQYF. The CDR3 DNA is TGTGCCATCACCCCTAGGGTCCTCGGCACAGATACGCAGTATTTT.